The 14 T cell receptor beta chains given below trace back to one sample, sequenced in a study of PD-1 blockade in mismatch repair-deficient tumors. Sequencing was performed with immunoSEQ multiplex PCR; in TCRdb, only in-frame clones are kept and a portion is missing. The sample consists of about 34,000 clones, less than 90% of them appearing once. Specimen: PBMCs, collected 6 weeks after starting pembrolizumab. The source is an adult with mismatch repair-deficient cancer.

This chain connects TRBV7-3 to TRBJ2-7, with TRBD1 as a possible D gene (6 bases). The CDR3 has 15 residues. Germline loops: CDR1 SGHTA, CDR2 FQGTGA. The V end lost 5 bases, the J end lost 5 bases, and 19 bases lay between the germline ends. The CDR3 spells CASSPGPGVQDEQYF. The CDR3 DNA sequence: TGTGCCAGCAGCCCCGGGCCAGGGGTGCAGGACGAGCAGTACTTC.

The V and J genes are TRBV10-2 and TRBJ2-2; TRBD2 is a possible D gene (5 bases). Germline CDR1 is WSHSY and CDR2 is SAAADI. Trimming shortened V by 4 bases and J by 2 bases, and 14 bases separated the two germline ends. This CDR3 is 16 amino acids long. CDR3 sequence (DNA): TGCGCCAGCAGTGGGATAGCGTCGGGAAACACCGGGGAGCTGTTTTTT. The encoded protein is CASSGIASGNTGELFF.

The V call is TRBV7-6, the J call TRBJ2-1, with D possibly matching TRBD2 (6 bases). Germline V CDR1 and CDR2: SGHVS, FNYEAQ. V was shortened by 2 bases and J by 6 bases, with 11 bases between the two germline ends. CDR3 length equals 14 residues. The CDR3 region is CASSLMRGTNEQFF. CDR3 sequence (DNA): TGTGCCAGCAGCTTAATGCGGGGCACCAATGAGCAGTTCTTC. The full variable domain, with the rest looked up from reference TRBV7-6 and TRBJ2-1, is GAGVSQSPRYKVTKRGQDVALRCDPISGHVSLYWYRQALGQGPEFLTYFNYEAQQDKSGLPNDRFSAERPEGSISTLTIQRTEQRDSAMYRCASSLMRGTNEQFFGPGTRLTVL.

The rearrangement links TRBV6-4 to TRBJ1-1; 8 nucleotides line up with TRBD1. Germline CDR1 MRHNA, CDR2 SNTAGT. The CDR3 length is 14 residues. Losses at the gene ends were 6 bases for V and 6 bases for J; bases not matched to a gene: 9. CDR3 DNA: TGTGCCAGCAGCCCGGGACAGGTACTTCCTGAAGCTTTCTTT. It yields the protein CASSPGQVLPEAFF.

The chain uses TRBV7-3 and TRBJ2-2; TRBD2 aligns across 10 bases. Germline CDR1 and CDR2: SGHTA and FQGTGA. The CDR3 runs to 15 residues. The V and J ends lost 4 bases and 4 bases, in that order; junction bases with no gene match: 3. The chain's CDR3 is CASSSLAGVTGELFF. The DNA of the CDR3 is TGTGCCAGCAGCTCCCTAGCGGGAGTCACCGGGGAGCTGTTTTTT.

The V call is TRBV27, the J call TRBJ2-7, with 8 bases lining up with TRBD2. Germline trimming cut 5 bases from V and 3 bases from J; bases unmatched to any gene: 6. The CDR3 sequence is 14 residues long. CDR1 and CDR2 (germline): MNHEY, SMNVEV (reference sequence). CDR3 in DNA: TGTGCCAGCAGTGTAGCGGGACGGGACTACGAGCAGTACTTC. Residues: CASSVAGRDYEQYF.

V usage is TRBV9 and J usage is TRBJ1-4, with TRBD1 matching 8 bases. The germline CDR1 and CDR2 sequences are SGDLS and YYNGEE. The CDR3 spans 14 residues. V lost 3 bases to trimming and J lost 5 bases; unmatched junction nucleotides: 3. CDR3 DNA: TGTGCCAGCAGCGCGACAGGGGCGAATGAAAAACTGTTTTTT. Its translation: CASSATGANEKLFF.

This clone was seen more than once but under ten times. CDR3 amino acids: CASSILTGEGTEAFF. CDR3 in DNA: TGTGCCAGTAGTATATTGACAGGGGAAGGCACTGAAGCTTTCTTT. The chain has TRBV19 and TRBJ1-1, with TRBD1 matching 8 bases. V was pared by 2 bases and J by 4 bases, with 6 bases of the junction left unmatched. The CDR3 is 15 amino acids. The V gene's germline CDR1 is LNHDA and CDR2 SQIVND (reference sequence).

The V call is TRBV5-4, the J call TRBJ1-1; 10 bases are a match to TRBD1. There are 17 residues in the CDR3. Germline loops: CDR1 SGHNT, CDR2 YYREEE (reference sequence). Trimming at V came to 4 bases and at J to 4 bases, leaving 13 bases not matched to a gene. DNA for the CDR3: TGTGCCAGCAGCGATCCGACAGGGGGCTTTTCTGGCACTGAAGCTTTCTTT. Amino acids: CASSDPTGGFSGTEAFF. Variable domain in full (rest from reference TRBV5-4 and TRBJ1-1): ETGVTQSPTHLIKTRGQQVTLRCSSQSGHNTVSWYQQALGQGPQFIFQYYREEENGRGNFPPRFSGLQFPNYSSELNVNALELDDSALYLCASSDPTGGFSGTEAFFGQGTRLTVV.

The chain links TRBV9 to TRBJ1-4; the D is unclear. This CDR3 contains 15 residues. Germline V gene data show CDR1 as SGDLS and CDR2 as YYNGEE. V was clipped by 0 bases and J by 0 bases, with 6 bases between them. Here the CDR3 reads CASSVVPSTNEKLFF. DNA for the CDR3: TGTGCCAGCAGCGTAGTTCCCTCAACTAATGAAAAACTGTTTTTT.

The rearrangement links TRBV28 to TRBJ1-5; D is unclear. Trimming removed 7 bases at V and 6 bases at J, with 19 bases between. CDR3 size: 15 residues. CDR1 MDHEN and CDR2 SYDVKM come from the germline V gene. The CDR3 sequence is CASTSGLKAPQPQHF. In DNA form, the CDR3 reads TGTGCCAGCACTTCGGGTCTGAAAGCGCCTCAGCCCCAGCATTTT.

The chain links TRBV2 to TRBJ2-2; 7 nucleotides match TRBD2. CDR1 is SNHLY, CDR2 FYNNEI, per germline. CDR3 length: 15 residues. V lost 0 bases and J lost 6; bases outside the gene matches: 4. CDR3 amino acids: CASSEAGGSPGELFF. DNA of the CDR3: TGTGCCAGCAGTGAAGCGGGAGGGAGTCCCGGGGAGCTGTTTTTT.

This chain uses TRBV6-1 with TRBJ2-3, with a tentative D call TRBD2 (5 bases). Germline CDR1 is MNHNS and CDR2 is SASEGT. Between the trimmed V and J ends, which lost 2 bases and 6 bases, there was a span of 9 bases. This CDR3 comprises 13 residues. The CDR3 region is CASSERRRDTQYF. CDR3 nucleotide sequence: TGTGCCAGCAGTGAACGGAGGAGGGATACGCAGTATTTT.

This sequence joins TRBV5-6 and TRBJ2-2; 8 bases map to TRBD2. V shed 0 bases, J shed 4 bases, and the junction held 8 bases outside the gene matches. The CDR3 has 17 amino acids. Germline CDR1 SGHDT, CDR2 YYEEEE. This CDR3 reads CASSLESLAGVTGELFF. As DNA, the CDR3 is TGTGCCAGCAGCTTGGAGTCCCTAGCGGGTGTCACCGGGGAGCTGTTTTTT.